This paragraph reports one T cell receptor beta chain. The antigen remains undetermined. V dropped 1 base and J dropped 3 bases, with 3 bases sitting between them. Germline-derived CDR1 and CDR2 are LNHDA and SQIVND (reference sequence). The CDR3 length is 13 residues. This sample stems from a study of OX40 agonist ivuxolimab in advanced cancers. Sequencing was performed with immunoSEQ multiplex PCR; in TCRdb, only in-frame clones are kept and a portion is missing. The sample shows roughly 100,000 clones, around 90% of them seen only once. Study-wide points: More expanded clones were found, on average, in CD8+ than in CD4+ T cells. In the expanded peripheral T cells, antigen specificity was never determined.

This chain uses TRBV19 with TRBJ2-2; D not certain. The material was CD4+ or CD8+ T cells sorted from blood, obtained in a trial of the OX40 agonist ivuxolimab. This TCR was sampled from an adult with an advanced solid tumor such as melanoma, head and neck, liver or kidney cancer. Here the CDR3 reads CASSIVDTGELFF. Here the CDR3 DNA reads TGTGCCAGTAGTATAGTGGACACCGGGGAGCTGTTTTTT.